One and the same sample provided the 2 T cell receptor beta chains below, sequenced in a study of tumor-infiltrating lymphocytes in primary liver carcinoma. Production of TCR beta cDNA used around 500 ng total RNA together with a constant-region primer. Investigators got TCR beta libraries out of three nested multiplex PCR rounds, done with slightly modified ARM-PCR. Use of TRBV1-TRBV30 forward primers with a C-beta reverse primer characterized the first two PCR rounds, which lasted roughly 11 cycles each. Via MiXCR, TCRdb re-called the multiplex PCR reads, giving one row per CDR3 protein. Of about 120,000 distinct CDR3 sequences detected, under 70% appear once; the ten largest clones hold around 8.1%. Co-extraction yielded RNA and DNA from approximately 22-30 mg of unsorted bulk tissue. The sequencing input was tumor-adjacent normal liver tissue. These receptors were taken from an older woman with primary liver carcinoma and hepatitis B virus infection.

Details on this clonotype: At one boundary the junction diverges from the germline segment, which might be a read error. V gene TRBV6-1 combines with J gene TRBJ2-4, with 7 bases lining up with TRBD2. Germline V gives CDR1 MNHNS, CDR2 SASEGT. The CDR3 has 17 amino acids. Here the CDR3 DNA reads TGTGCCAGCGGTGAATTAGGGCTAGCGGAGTCTAGGAACTTTCAGTACTTC. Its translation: CASGELGLAESRNFQYF.

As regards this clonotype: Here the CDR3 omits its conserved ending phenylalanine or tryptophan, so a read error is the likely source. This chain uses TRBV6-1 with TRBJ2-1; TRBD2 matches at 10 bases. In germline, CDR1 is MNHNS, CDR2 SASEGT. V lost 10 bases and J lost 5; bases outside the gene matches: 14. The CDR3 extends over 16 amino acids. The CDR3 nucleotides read TGTGCCACCACATTCGGGACCGGGACTAGCGACAATGAGCAGTTCTTG. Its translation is CATTFGTGTSDNEQFL.